These 24 T cell receptor beta chains share one sample of origin, sequenced in a study of cytomegalovirus exposure and HLA in healthy donors. This PCR relied on a set of 60 Vbeta primers and 13 Jbeta primers. The repertoire was sequenced with immunoSEQ multiplex PCR; TCRdb's copy has only in-frame clones and lacks some. The data show roughly 40,000 clones, and the top ten clones hold roughly 8%. The sequencing input was PBMCs. These TCRs come from a male donor in good health and CMV-seronegative.

This rearrangement joins TRBV27 to TRBJ2-7; 8 bases align to TRBD2. Germline loops: CDR1 MNHEY, CDR2 SMNVEV (reference sequence). The CDR3 is 14 residues long. The V and J ends lost 4 bases and 4 bases, in that order; junction bases with no gene match: 6. The CDR3 loop reads CASSWGTRGYEQYF. The CDR3 DNA reads as TGTGCCAGCAGTTGGGGGACTAGGGGTTACGAGCAGTACTTC.

The chain joins TRBV19 to TRBJ2-5, with D possibly matching TRBD2 (6 bases). The CDR3 spans 15 residues. Germline V gives CDR1 LNHDA, CDR2 SQIVND (reference sequence). V was trimmed by 4 bases and J by 4 bases, leaving 16 bases between them. CDR3 sequence (DNA): TGTGCCAGTAGTAGTAATAGCGGCGGGGCAGAGACCCAGTACTTC. It is translated as CASSSNSGGAETQYF.

The rearrangement uses TRBV2 and TRBJ2-7; 8 nucleotides match TRBD1. The CDR3 is made up of 14 amino acids. Germline V gene lookup returns CDR1 SNHLY and CDR2 FYNNEI. With 8 bases clipped from V and 7 bases from J, the junction kept 13 bases outside the gene matches. CDR3 DNA sequence: TGTGCCAGCCAAAGACAGGGGATCTCGGGTGAGCAGTACTTC. Translated, it gives CASQRQGISGEQYF.

The chain uses TRBV7-3 and TRBJ2-3; the match to TRBD2 covers 11 bases. The germline V gene has CDR1 SGHTA and CDR2 FQGTGA. V was pared by 7 bases and J by 6 bases, with 6 bases of the junction left unmatched. The CDR3 contains 14 residues. The chain's CDR3 is CASTLAGGSDTQYF. In DNA form, the CDR3 reads TGTGCCAGCACCCTAGCGGGAGGATCGGATACGCAGTATTTT.

Comments on this clone: This specimen includes other DNA sequences encoding the same CDR3. V usage is TRBV4-1 and J usage is TRBJ2-5; 9 positions match TRBD2. With V trimmed by 11 bases and J by 1 base, 20 bases remained unmatched. The CDR3 has 18 amino acids. Germline V lookup: CDR1 MGHRA, CDR2 YSYEKL. In nucleotides, the CDR3 is TGCGCCCCCAGCCAAGAGCTAAGACTAGCGGACCCCCAAGAGACCCAGTACTTC. Translated: CAPSQELRLADPQETQYF.

The V and J genes are TRBV2 and TRBJ1-2; tentative D call: TRBD1 (6 bases). CDR3 length: 14 amino acids. The V gene lost 2 bases and the J gene lost 6 bases, with 13 bases spanning the gap. The germline CDR1 and CDR2 sequences are SNHLY and FYNNEI. The CDR3 region is CASSETAGVDGYTF. CDR3 DNA sequence: TGTGCCAGCAGTGAAACGGCAGGGGTGGATGGCTACACCTTC. Complete variable domain (other parts from reference TRBV2 and TRBJ1-2): EPEVTQTPSHQVTQMGQEVILRCVPISNHLYFYWYRQILGQKVEFLVSFYNNEISEKSEIFDDQFSVERPDGSNFTLKIRSTKLEDSAMYFCASSETAGVDGYTFGSGTRLTVV.

V is TRBV29-1 and J is TRBJ1-2; TRBD1 matches 12 bases. CDR1 is SQVTM and CDR2 is ANQGSEA in the germline V gene. The CDR3 contains 12 residues. The trim removed 7 bases at V and 6 bases at J, leaving 3 bases unmatched. This CDR3 reads CSGGTGGDGYTF. The CDR3 nucleotides read TGCAGCGGCGGGACAGGGGGCGATGGCTACACCTTC.

The chain joins TRBV5-1 to TRBJ2-2; a weak D match, TRBD2 (6 bases). V lost 4 bases and J 3 bases, leaving 13 bases between the germline ends. Germline CDR1 and CDR2: SGHRS and YFSETQ. This CDR3 is built from 15 residues. As DNA, the CDR3 is TGCGCCAGCAGCGTGCTAGCGCCTGACACCGGGGAGCTGTTTTTT. It encodes CASSVLAPDTGELFF.

The V and J genes are TRBV20-1 and TRBJ1-2, with D perhaps TRBD1 (6 bases). Germline loops: CDR1 DFQATT, CDR2 SNEGSKA (reference sequence). Between the trimmed V and J ends, which lost 3 bases and 11 bases, there was a span of 10 bases. The CDR3 is 10 residues long. The CDR3 region has the DNA TGCAGTGCTAGTGGGGGCGGGTACACCTTC. Amino acids: CSASGGGYTF.

The chain employs TRBV6-5 and TRBJ1-2; D is possibly TRBD1 (5 bases). The CDR3 spans 12 residues. Germline-derived CDR1 and CDR2 are MNHEY and SVGAGI. Between the trimmed V and J ends, which lost 3 bases and 5 bases, there was a span of 7 bases. CDR3 nucleotide sequence: TGTGCCAGCAGTTATCAGGGATATGGCTACACCTTC. Protein sequence: CASSYQGYGYTF.

The J gene is TRBJ2-2, the V gene TRBV7-9; D is unclear. Germline V gene lookup returns CDR1 SEHNR and CDR2 FQNEAQ (reference sequence). With 0 bases removed from V and 10 bases from J, the gap between germline ends came to 12 bases. This CDR3 comprises 14 residues. CDR3 amino acids: CASSLATASAELFF. The CDR3 nucleotides are TGTGCCAGCAGCTTAGCCACAGCATCCGCGGAGCTGTTTTTT.

This chain links TRBV29-1 with TRBJ1-1; D gene unclear. Germline CDR1 is SQVTM and CDR2 is ANQGSEA. The CDR3 contains 11 residues. Trimming cost V 8 bases and J 4 bases, with 11 bases left between them. The CDR3 DNA follows: TGCAGCACAACGCAATTCACTGAAGCTTTCTTT. Its protein product is CSTTQFTEAFF.

The rearrangement uses TRBV27 and TRBJ2-7, with 8 bases aligning to TRBD1. Germline assignment: CDR1 MNHEY and CDR2 SMNVEV (reference sequence). The CDR3 consists of 16 residues. V gave up 1 base and J gave up 5 bases; unmatched junction bases: 10. This chain's CDR3 is CASSLYGQGVRNEQYF. In nucleotides, the CDR3 is TGTGCCAGCAGTTTATATGGACAGGGAGTAAGGAACGAGCAGTACTTC.

The chain is built from TRBV27 and TRBJ2-7, with D maybe TRBD2 (6 bases). Trimming took off 4 bases at V and 1 base at J, with 14 bases between the two ends. This CDR3 is 15 amino acids long. The germline CDR1 and CDR2 sequences are MNHEY and SMNVEV (reference sequence). CDR3 in DNA: TGTGCCAGCAGTTCCAGACTAGTTAGGTCCTACGAGCAGTACTTC. This codes for CASSSRLVRSYEQYF.

The CDR3 reads CASSVGAWRTEAFF. The CDR3 DNA follows: TGTGCCAGCAGTGTAGGGGCTTGGCGGACTGAAGCTTTCTTT. V is TRBV6-1 and J is TRBJ1-1; perhaps TRBD1 as D (5 bases). V was shortened by 4 bases and J by 5 bases, with 14 bases between the two germline ends. This CDR3 comprises 14 residues. Germline V CDR1 and CDR2: MNHNS, SASEGT.

The chain joins TRBV7-2 to TRBJ1-2, with no clear D. V was cut by 1 base and J by 4 bases, with 13 bases left in between. This CDR3 has 15 residues. CDR1 is SGHTA, CDR2 FQGNSA, per germline. CDR3 loop: CASSLEVASGYGYTF. CDR3 DNA: TGTGCCAGCAGCTTAGAGGTAGCGTCAGGCTATGGCTACACCTTC.

This sequence joins TRBV6-1 and TRBJ2-5, with TRBD2 identical over 10 bases. With 6 bases clipped from V and 4 bases from J, the junction kept 8 bases outside the gene matches. Germline V gene sequence: CDR1 MNHNS, CDR2 SASEGT. The CDR3 is made up of 15 amino acids. CDR3 nucleotide sequence: TGTGCCAGCAGCCGGCTAGCGGGAGAATTAGAGACCCAGTACTTC. The encoded protein is CASSRLAGELETQYF.

Comment on this clone: Other DNA sequences in this specimen translate into the identical CDR3. J is TRBJ2-7 and V is TRBV28, with 15 bases aligning to TRBD2. J was trimmed by 6 bases and V by 2 bases; bases with no gene match: 2. From germline, CDR1 is MDHEN and CDR2 SYDVKM. This CDR3 region has 15 residues. The CDR3 DNA follows: TGTGCCAGCAGTTTAGGACTAGCGGGAGGGTTCGAGCAGTACTTC. Protein sequence: CASSLGLAGGFEQYF. The complete variable domain, with remaining parts taken from reference TRBV28 and TRBJ2-7, reads DVKVTQSSRYLVKRTGEKVFLECVQDMDHENMFWYRQDPGLGLRLIYFSYDVKMKEKGDIPEGYSVSREKKERFSLILESASTNQTSMYLCASSLGLAGGFEQYFGPGTRLTVT.

This rearrangement joins TRBV18 to TRBJ2-7; 10 nucleotides match TRBD1. The junction had 2 bases not matched to a gene; V was cut back by 3 bases and J by 0 bases. The germline CDR1 and CDR2 sequences are KGHSH and LQKENI. The CDR3 runs 15 residues. The CDR3 nucleotides read TGTGCCAGCTCACCCGGACAGGGGGTCTCCTACGAGCAGTACTTC. Translation: CASSPGQGVSYEQYF.

By frequency, this clone is medium-sized. The sample carries other DNA sequences with the same CDR3. The rearrangement joins TRBV2 to TRBJ2-3; 8 bases are a match to TRBD2. The CDR3 length is 15 residues. Per the germline V gene, CDR1 is SNHLY and CDR2 is FYNNEI. V shed 2 bases, J shed 5 bases, and the junction held 6 bases outside the gene matches. The CDR3 DNA sequence: TGTGCCAGCAGTGAATCGTCGGGAGGGCAAGATACGCAGTATTTT. It translates to CASSESSGGQDTQYF.

This chain uses TRBV7-9 with TRBJ1-2; D is undetermined. Germline CDR1 reads SEHNR; CDR2 reads FQNEAQ (reference sequence). The CDR3 is 15 residues long. V was shortened by 0 bases and J by 8 bases, with 16 bases between the two germline ends. For the CDR3, the DNA is TGTGCCAGCAGCTTAGCGCGGGGTGTTGGTTCGGGCTACACCTTC. As protein: CASSLARGVGSGYTF.

The V and J genes are TRBV6-5 and TRBJ1-5, with a weak D call TRBD1 (5 bases). Between the trimmed V and J ends, which lost 5 bases and 4 bases, there was a span of 9 bases. Germline-derived CDR1 and CDR2 are MNHEY and SVGAGI. The CDR3 extends over 13 amino acids. The CDR3, as DNA: TGTGCCAGCAGTCCTCAGGGAAATCAGCCCCAGCATTTT. Translated: CASSPQGNQPQHF.

The chain uses TRBV18 and TRBJ1-1; D gene ambiguous. Trimming pared 6 bases from V and 4 bases from J, leaving 12 bases between. The CDR3 runs 13 residues. In germline, CDR1 is KGHSH, CDR2 LQKENI. CDR3 protein: CASSFREATEAFF. The CDR3, as DNA: TGTGCCAGCTCCTTCCGCGAAGCCACTGAAGCTTTCTTT.

The chain couples TRBV18 to TRBJ1-3; D gene unclear. The germline V gene has CDR1 KGHSH and CDR2 LQKENI. The CDR3 is 16 residues long. V lost 3 bases, J lost 4 bases, and 16 bases lay in between. CDR3 bases: TGTGCCAGCTCACCCACCCCCGAACAGAAAGGAAACACCATATATTTT. It translates to CASSPTPEQKGNTIYF.